These T cell receptor beta chains were read from a single sample in a study of neurological immune-mediated disorders. TCRdb processed the 5' RACE reads anew with MiXCR; each CDR3 protein has one entry. The sample carries approximately 50,000 distinct CDR3 sequences, about 3.5% recorded once. Sample: PBMCs. Receptor source: a man aged 30-40 years with multiple sclerosis. CDR3s include the opening cysteine and the closing phenylalanine or tryptophan. The D gene is left open where the match is weak. Only some rows state a clone size, as once, few, many or a class for expanded clones.

V gene	J gene	clone size	D gene	CDR3 DNA	CDR3 protein
TRBV6-5	TRBJ1-5	many	TRBD1	TGTGCCAGCAGTTCCCTCTCTGGGACAGGGACTGGTCAGCCCCAGCATTTT	CASSSLSGTGTGQPQHF
TRBV6-6	TRBJ1-5	many	.	TGTGCCAGCAGGCAGGGATTTGGCAGTAGCAATCAGCCCCAGCATTTT	CASRQGFGSSNQPQHF
TRBV27	TRBJ2-5	.	TRBD2	TGTGCCAGCAGTTGGACTAGCGGGGGAGAGACCCAGTACTTC	CASSWTSGGETQYF
TRBV5-1	TRBJ2-2	.	TRBD1	TGCGCCAGCAGCTACTCCCCGGGACAGAGGAACACCGGGGAGCTGTTTTTT	CASSYSPGQRNTGELFF
TRBV7-7	TRBJ2-2	many	.	TGTGCTAGCAGCTTAGACTCACTGGGCACCGGGGAGCTGTTTTTT	CASSLDSLGTGELFF
TRBV5-1	TRBJ2-5	many	TRBD2	TGCGCCAGCAGCTTGTGGTCCCCTACTAGCGGGGGGCAAGAGACCCAGTACTTC	CASSLWSPTSGGQETQYF
TRBV7-9	TRBJ2-5	many	.	TGTGCCAGCAGCGAGAGGGAGGACGTCCTGTCGACCCAGTACTTC	CASSEREDVLSTQYF
TRBV20-1	TRBJ2-5	many	.	TGCAGTGCTTTCCGGAGGGGCACCGGGGAGACCCAGTACTTC	CSAFRRGTGETQYF
TRBV12-3/TRBV12-4	TRBJ2-7	many	.	TGTGCCAGCAGTAGCGATGCCTACGAGCAGTACTTC	CASSSDAYEQYF
TRBV2	TRBJ1-4	many	TRBD1	TGTGCCAGCTTACGGGGACAGGGTAATGAAAAACTGTTTTTT	CASLRGQGNEKLFF
TRBV5-1	TRBJ1-1	many	.	TGCGCCAGCAGCGGCGGGAGGAGGCCGTCTGATGAAGCTTTCTTT	CASSGGRRPSDEAFF
TRBV6-5	TRBJ1-2	many	.	TGTGCCAGCAGCCCCGATTTGGTGACCCTATATGGCTACACCTTC	CASSPDLVTLYGYTF
TRBV7-8	TRBJ2-3	many	.	TGTGCCAGCAGCTTAGCGGTCTGGAGGGGGGGCGCTTCTCCAGATACGCAGTATTTT	CASSLAVWRGGASPDTQYF
TRBV5-1	TRBJ1-2	.	.	TGCGCCAGCAGGACCGCAGACGAGAACTATGGCTACACCTTC	CASRTADENYGYTF
TRBV5-1	TRBJ1-5	few	.	TGCGCCAGCAGCTTGGCCAAGGGTGTGGGGGTCGTGGGTCAGCCCCAGAATTTT	CASSLAKGVGVVGQPQNF
TRBV10-3	TRBJ2-1	many	TRBD1	TGTGCCATCAGTGAGGCTGACAGGGGGCGAAGGAATGAGCAGTTCTTC	CAISEADRGRRNEQFF
TRBV5-1	TRBJ2-6	many	.	TGCGCCAGCAGCTTGCAGGACTCTGGGGCCAACGTCCTGACTTTC	CASSLQDSGANVLTF
TRBV6-6	TRBJ2-7	many	.	TGTGCCAGCAGCCAAACCTACGAGCAGTACTTC	CASSQTYEQYF
TRBV10-3	TRBJ2-2	many	TRBD2	TGTGCCATCGGAGGACTAGCGGGGGGCCCCATGTCCGGGGAGCTGTTTTTT	CAIGGLAGGPMSGELFF
TRBV20-1	TRBJ2-5	many	.	TGCAGTGCTAGAGGGGGGGAGACCCAGTACTTC	CSARGGETQYF
TRBV9	TRBJ2-5	many	.	TGTGCCAGCAGCGTAAGGGCCGGCTCCCGGGAGACCCAGTACTTC	CASSVRAGSRETQYF
TRBV5-1	TRBJ2-7	many	.	TGCGCCAGCAGCTTGGTCCCCTACGAGCAGTACTTC	CASSLVPYEQYF
TRBV6-5	TRBJ1-5	few	TRBD1	TGTGCCAAACGGACAGGGGGTCATTATCAGCCCCAGAATTTT	CAKRTGGHYQPQNF
TRBV5-6	TRBJ2-2	many	TRBD2	TGTGCCAGCAGCTTTCAAAGCGGGAGACGAGACGGGGAGCTGTTTTTT	CASSFQSGRRDGELFF
TRBV5-1	TRBJ2-5	many	TRBD2	TGCGCCAGCAGCCTGAGCGGGAGGGTGACGGAGACCCAGTACTTC	CASSLSGRVTETQYF
TRBV5-1	TRBJ2-7	many	TRBD1	TGCGCCAGCAGCGACCGGACAGGGGGCAGCGAGCAGTACTTC	CASSDRTGGSEQYF
TRBV20-1	TRBJ2-1	many	TRBD2	TGCAGTGCTAGAGATTCCGGACTAGCGGGGGGCAATGAGCAGTTCTTC	CSARDSGLAGGNEQFF
TRBV12-3/TRBV12-4	TRBJ2-2	many	.	TGTGCCAGCAGTTTTCTGACCGGCCCCACCGGGGAGCTGTTTTTT	CASSFLTGPTGELFF
TRBV24-1	TRBJ2-2	many	.	TGTGCCACCAGTGATACCTCTAACACCGGGGAGCTGTTTTTT	CATSDTSNTGELFF
TRBV4-1	TRBJ1-1	many	TRBD1	TGCGCCAGCAGCCAAAGGACAGGGAGGGACACTGAAGCTTTCTTT	CASSQRTGRDTEAFF
TRBV27	TRBJ1-5	many	.	TGTGCCAGCAGGTCGGGCAGGAGCAATCAGCCCCAGCATTTT	CASRSGRSNQPQHF
TRBV29-1	TRBJ1-1	many	.	TGCAGCGTTGAACTCACCGGGACGGAAGCTTTCTTT	CSVELTGTEAFF
TRBV12-3/TRBV12-4	TRBJ1-5	medium-sized	TRBD1	TGTGCCAGCAGGACGGGACAGGAGAATCAGCCCCAGCATTTT	CASRTGQENQPQHF
TRBV20-1	TRBJ1-2	few	.	TGCAGTGCTAGACCGGGGGCTGGTGGCTACACCTTC	CSARPGAGGYTF
TRBV5-6	TRBJ2-2	many	TRBD1	TGTGCCAGCAACTTCTTGACAGGGAGCGACACCGGGGAGCTGTTTTTT	CASNFLTGSDTGELFF
TRBV12-3/TRBV12-4	TRBJ2-3	many	TRBD2	TGTGCCAGCAGTCATCTAGCGGGGGGGCCAGATACGCAGTATTTT	CASSHLAGGPDTQYF
TRBV29-1	TRBJ1-2	many	.	TGCAGCGTTGGAGGGGGACCTAACTATGGCTACACCTTC	CSVGGGPNYGYTF
TRBV3-1	TRBJ1-5	many	TRBD1	TGTGCCAGCAGCCCAGGGGGGATTAGCAATCAGCCCCAGCATTTT	CASSPGGISNQPQHF
TRBV6-5	TRBJ1-1	many	TRBD1	TGTGCCAGCAGTTACGACAGGGGGCGCGACACTGAAGCTTTCTTT	CASSYDRGRDTEAFF
TRBV28	TRBJ2-5	many	.	TGTGCCAGCAGTTTCCCCCGAGAGACCCAGTACTTC	CASSFPRETQYF
TRBV4-2	TRBJ2-7	.	.	TGTGCCAGCAGCCAGACAGGCCCGGGGGAGCAGTACTTC	CASSQTGPGEQYF
TRBV5-1	TRBJ1-1	many	.	TGCGCCAGCAGCTCAGCGGACGGGAACACTGAAGCTTTCTTT	CASSSADGNTEAFF
TRBV5-1	TRBJ1-2	many	.	TGCGCCAGCGAATTAAGCCCCGGCTCCAACTATGGCTACACCTTC	CASELSPGSNYGYTF
TRBV11-2	TRBJ2-1	many	.	TGTGCCAGCAGCTTACGACCCGGGGATGAGCAGTTCTTC	CASSLRPGDEQFF
TRBV28	TRBJ2-7	many	.	TGTGCCAGCGGCCTCGGGGCGAGCTCCTACGAGCAGTACTTC	CASGLGASSYEQYF
TRBV2	TRBJ2-5	many	.	TGTGCCAGCAGTGAAAGGACAAATCAAGAGACCCAGTACTTC	CASSERTNQETQYF
TRBV7-9	TRBJ2-7	many	.	TGTGCCAGCAGCCACTACTTACCCGAGCAGTACTTC	CASSHYLPEQYF
TRBV7-2	TRBJ2-7	many	TRBD2	TGTGCCAGCAGCCCGAGACTAGCGGGGAACTACGAGCAGTACTTC	CASSPRLAGNYEQYF
TRBV20-1	TRBJ2-7	many	TRBD2	TGCAGTGCTAGGACCCGCCGGACTAGCGGCTACGAGCAGTACTTC	CSARTRRTSGYEQYF
TRBV20-1	TRBJ2-7	many	.	TGCAGTGCTAGCGCTACCTACGAGCAGTACTTC	CSASATYEQYF
TRBV20-1	TRBJ2-3	medium-sized	TRBD2	TGCAGTGCTAGAGATCCGGCGGGGGCAGATACGCAGTATTTT	CSARDPAGADTQYF